Listed here is a single T cell receptor (beta chain). Source study methods: Amplifying reference gene primers gave estimates of nucleated cell counts. Using immunoSEQ multiplex PCR, the repertoire was profiled, and TCRdb retains in-frame clones only, with some absent. The D gene and trimming were derived from the DNA, and the V and J assignments and clone size from that table. This sample carries approximately 530,000 clones, roughly 89% of them seen once, and the ten largest clones take roughly 8%. Seattle cases were enrolled at active infection and followed longitudinally. This CDR3 has 13 amino acids. CDR1 is SQVTM, CDR2 ANQGSEA, per germline. V was cut by 4 bases and J by 3 bases, with 9 bases left in between. This entry is derived from a study of blood T cell repertoires in COVID-19. Study in general: PBMCs, B-cell-depleted T cells, or T cells were the source of the cDNA or gDNA that made up the material.

The chain employs TRBV29-1 and TRBJ1-4; D uncertain. Input material: peripheral blood. The sequence was obtained from a woman aged 45 to 65 with COVID-19, enrolled during active disease. The CDR3 reads CSVVSGANEKLFF. CDR3 sequence (DNA): TGCAGCGTTGTATCAGGTGCTAATGAAAAACTGTTTTTT.